These T cell receptor beta chains were read from a single sample in a study of shared clonotypes between healthy human individuals. The assay was immunoSEQ multiplex PCR, and TCRdb's table has in-frame clones only and misses some. The sample records about 680,000 clones, around 92% being singletons. The sample consisted of naive CD8+ T cells sorted from blood. The receptor source for this set is a man younger than 40 in good health. The CDR3 runs from the conserved cysteine through the conserved F or W. The D gene is left open where the match is weak. Expanded clones get a size class; other rows say once, few or many, or leave the size out.

v_gene	abundance	j_gene	d_gene	CDR3aa	CDR3nt
TRBV5-6	.	TRBJ2-7	.	CASSLYGSYEQYF	TGTGCCAGCAGCTTGTATGGCTCCTACGAGCAGTACTTC
TRBV13	.	TRBJ2-7	.	CASSLEPKYEQYF	TGTGCCAGCAGCTTAGAACCCAAATACGAGCAGTACTTC
TRBV6-5	.	TRBJ2-1	TRBD2	CASSYSQGTSDNEQFF	TGTGCCAGCAGTTACTCCCAGGGGACTAGCGACAATGAGCAGTTCTTC
TRBV12-5	.	TRBJ2-2	.	CASGLGRVGELFF	TGTGCTAGTGGTTTGGGCCGAGTGGGGGAGCTGTTTTTT
TRBV29-1	.	TRBJ2-5	TRBD2	CSVVPPTSGGPSQETQYF	TGCAGCGTTGTTCCCCCTACTAGCGGGGGTCCCTCCCAAGAGACCCAGTACTTC
TRBV27	once	TRBJ2-5	TRBD2	CASSLIAGVDETQYF	TGTGCCAGCAGCTTAATAGCGGGAGTTGACGAGACCCAGTACTTC
TRBV4-1	.	TRBJ2-2	.	CASSPTEFFTGELFF	TGCGCCAGCAGCCCGACAGAATTTTTCACCGGGGAGCTGTTTTTT
TRBV7-9	.	TRBJ2-7	.	CASASTLGYEQYF	TGTGCCAGCGCGTCCACCCTGGGCTACGAGCAGTACTTC
TRBV7-6	.	TRBJ2-1	.	CASSLSGDYNEQFF	TGTGCCAGCAGCTTATCAGGGGACTACAATGAGCAGTTCTTC
TRBV7-9	.	TRBJ2-2	.	CASSQTTDSSGLHTGELFF	TGTGCCAGCAGCCAAACAACGGACAGTTCGGGACTCCACACCGGGGAGCTGTTTTTT
TRBV6-5	.	TRBJ1-3	.	CASSYSTSRNTIYF	TGTGCCAGCAGTTACTCGACATCTAGAAACACCATATATTTT
TRBV15	.	TRBJ2-7	TRBD2	CATSRDAGGEQYF	TGTGCCACCAGCAGAGATGCGGGAGGCGAGCAGTACTTC
TRBV6-6	.	TRBJ1-4	TRBD1	CASSYRDRLNEKLFF	TGTGCCAGCAGTTACCGGGACAGACTGAATGAAAAACTGTTTTTT
TRBV2	.	TRBJ2-4	.	CASRSSGAKNIQYF	TGTGCCAGCAGATCCTCAGGGGCCAAAAACATTCAGTACTTC
TRBV29-1	.	TRBJ2-7	.	CSGVWTPYEQYF	TGCAGCGGTGTCTGGACACCCTACGAGCAGTACTTC
TRBV15	.	TRBJ2-3	.	CATSRDQHRTDTQYF	TGTGCCACCAGCAGAGATCAACACAGGACAGATACGCAGTATTTT
TRBV29-1	.	TRBJ2-3	.	CSVEARESTDTQYF	TGCAGCGTTGAGGCCCGGGAGTCGACAGATACGCAGTATTTT
TRBV30	.	TRBJ2-7	.	CAWMREAVYEQYF	TGTGCCTGGATGAGGGAGGCCGTCTACGAGCAGTACTTC
TRBV29-1	.	TRBJ2-1	.	CSVEDALGANEQFF	TGCAGCGTTGAAGATGCCCTGGGGGCCAATGAGCAGTTCTTC
TRBV2	.	TRBJ2-7	.	CASSVGWGQYF	TGTGCCAGCAGTGTTGGGTGGGGGCAGTACTTC
TRBV6-1	.	TRBJ2-1	.	CASSEIGALMVQFF	TGTGCCAGCAGTGAAATAGGGGCCCTAATGGTGCAGTTCTTC
TRBV10-3	.	TRBJ1-2	TRBD1	CAISESVQGVGYTF	TGTGCCATCAGTGAGTCTGTACAGGGGGTTGGCTACACCTTC
TRBV11-2	.	TRBJ1-1	.	CASSFSRADTEAFF	TGTGCCAGCAGCTTCTCCCGAGCAGACACTGAAGCTTTCTTT
TRBV29-1	.	TRBJ2-7	TRBD1	CSVVSGQTSYEQYF	TGCAGCGTTGTATCGGGACAGACCTCCTACGAGCAGTACTTC
TRBV6-5	once	TRBJ2-1	.	CASSSSGEQFF	TGTGCCAGCAGTTCTTCAGGGGAGCAGTTCTTC
TRBV5-1	.	TRBJ2-2	.	CASMPWNTGELFF	TGCGCCAGCATGCCCTGGAACACCGGGGAGCTGTTTTTT
TRBV29-1	.	TRBJ1-2	.	CSVREATEIPIYGYTF	TGCAGCGTCCGAGAGGCCACAGAGATCCCAATCTATGGCTACACCTTC
TRBV5-1	.	TRBJ2-1	.	CASSPDPRSSYNEQFF	TGCGCCAGCAGCCCTGATCCGCGGAGCTCCTACAATGAGCAGTTCTTC
TRBV7-2	.	TRBJ2-7	.	CASSLLSNSYEQYF	TGTGCCAGCAGCTTACTTTCTAACTCCTACGAGCAGTACTTC
TRBV30	.	TRBJ2-1	TRBD2	CAWSRTSGSNEQFF	TGTGCCTGGAGCCGGACTAGCGGGAGCAATGAGCAGTTCTTC
TRBV7-9	.	TRBJ2-7	.	CASSLLARNPYEQYF	TGTGCCAGCAGCTTACTCGCCAGGAACCCCTACGAGCAGTACTTC
TRBV5-6	once	TRBJ2-1	TRBD1	CASRQGFNDEQFF	TGTGCCAGCAGACAGGGGTTTAACGATGAGCAGTTCTTC
TRBV5-6	.	TRBJ2-7	.	CASNNRDSYEQYF	TGTGCCAGCAACAACCGGGATTCCTACGAGCAGTACTTC
TRBV4-1	.	TRBJ2-3	.	CASSQVKGPDTQYF	TGCGCCAGCAGCCAAGTCAAGGGCCCAGATACGCAGTATTTT
TRBV4-1	.	TRBJ1-1	.	CASSPTWTENTEAFF	TGCGCCAGCAGCCCGACCTGGACAGAGAACACTGAAGCTTTCTTT
TRBV19	.	TRBJ1-5	.	CASSKPGQNQPQHF	TGTGCCAGTAGTAAACCGGGGCAAAATCAGCCCCAGCATTTT
TRBV7-2	.	TRBJ2-7	.	CASSLRGASASYEQYF	TGTGCCAGCAGTCTCAGGGGGGCTAGCGCCTCCTACGAGCAGTACTTC